This T cell receptor (beta chain) was documented in a study of control samples from healthy donors and cancer patients. The method was immunoSEQ multiplex PCR; TCRdb's version includes in-frame clones alone and lacks a portion of them. The data contain around 100,000 clones, roughly 87% of them seen just once; the ten biggest clones take up under 20%. The CDR3 loop spans 13 amino acids. Germline-derived CDR1 and CDR2 are LGHNA and YSLEER. V was trimmed by 4 bases and J by 3 bases, leaving 9 bases between them. The sample comprised blood. This chain uses TRBV4-3 with TRBJ1-1; possible D gene TRBD1, 5 bases. This clonotype was obtained from a woman aged 45-65 years in good health. The CDR3 DNA is TGCGCCAGCAGCCGGGACGGGGACACTGAAGCTTTCTTT. It translates to CASSRDGDTEAFF.